This TCR beta chain appears in the sequencing data of a study of response to subunit inactivated influenza vaccine. General study points: Each seasonal influenza vaccination recruits few new T cells, the authors suggested.

TCRdb re-called the RT-PCR reads with MiXCR, one entry per CDR3 protein. The data contain about half a million distinct CDR3 sequences, roughly 25% of them singletons. Turning to this clonotype: The target antigen is unknown.

The CDR3 consists of 19 residues. V lost 3 bases and J lost 1; bases outside the gene matches: 8. From germline, CDR1 is ENHRY and CDR2 SYGVKD. This TCR came from a man aged 50 or older who received an inactivated influenza vaccine. Here the sequenced sample was CD4+ T cells sorted from PBMCs, taken about 5 days after vaccination. The chain employs TRBV10-3 and TRBJ2-1, with 14 nucleotides matching TRBD2. The CDR3 sequence: CAISEEGTSGSWSYNEQFF. CDR3 DNA: TGTGCCATCAGTGAAGAGGGGACTAGCGGGAGTTGGTCCTACAATGAGCAGTTCTTC.